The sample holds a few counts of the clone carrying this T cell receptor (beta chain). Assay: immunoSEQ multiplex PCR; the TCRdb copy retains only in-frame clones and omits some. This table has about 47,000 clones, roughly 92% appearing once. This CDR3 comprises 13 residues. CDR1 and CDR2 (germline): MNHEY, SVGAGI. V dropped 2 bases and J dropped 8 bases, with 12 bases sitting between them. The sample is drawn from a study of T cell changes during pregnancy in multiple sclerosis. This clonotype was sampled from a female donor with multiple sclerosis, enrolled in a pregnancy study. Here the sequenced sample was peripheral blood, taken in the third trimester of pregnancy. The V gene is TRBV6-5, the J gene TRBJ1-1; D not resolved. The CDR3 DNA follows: TGTGCCAGCAGTTACACCGAGGGTCTCGAAGCTTTCTTT. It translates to CASSYTEGLEAFF.